This passage covers 28 T cell receptor beta chains from one sample sequenced in a study of blood T cell repertoires in COVID-19. Only in-frame clones appear in the TCRdb table, and some are missing; sequencing was by immunoSEQ multiplex PCR. The sample carries some 300,000 clones, 89% recorded once. Sequencing was carried out using PBMCs or T cells enriched from blood (not recorded which). These receptors originate from a woman in her forties or fifties who had been exposed to COVID-19.

This sequence joins TRBV18 and TRBJ1-1; 8 positions agree with TRBD1. Germline V lookup: CDR1 KGHSH, CDR2 LQKENI. The J segment lost 3 bases and the V segment lost 2 bases, leaving 5 bases of the junction unmatched. The CDR3 runs 15 residues. CDR3 sequence reads: CASSPTDRVDTEAFF. CDR3 in DNA: TGTGCCAGCTCACCAACGGACAGGGTTGACACTGAAGCTTTCTTT.

This sequence joins TRBV19 and TRBJ1-5; perhaps TRBD1 as D (6 bases). The CDR3 length is 14 residues. The germline CDR1 and CDR2 sequences are LNHDA and SQIVND (reference sequence). With 7 bases removed from V and 3 bases from J, the gap between germline ends came to 13 bases. The CDR3 bases are TGTGCCAGTACCCCAACAGGGTCCAATCAGCCCCAGCATTTT. Translated, it gives CASTPTGSNQPQHF.

The chain uses TRBV19 and TRBJ2-5, with TRBD1 matching over 8 bases. Germline CDR1 and CDR2: LNHDA and SQIVND (reference sequence). Trimming removed 8 bases from V and 4 bases from J; junction bases left unmatched: 9. CDR3 size: 14 residues. Here the CDR3 reads CASSQGALAETQYF. The CDR3 DNA is TGTGCCAGTTCGCAGGGGGCACTCGCAGAGACCCAGTACTTC.

J is TRBJ2-7 and V is TRBV18; D is undetermined. Between the trimmed V and J ends, which lost 1 base and 5 bases, there was a span of 3 bases. The V gene's germline CDR1 is KGHSH and CDR2 LQKENI. The CDR3 extends over 11 amino acids. CDR3 nucleotides: TGTGCCAGCTCACCACGGCACGAGCAGTACTTC. This encodes CASSPRHEQYF.

This clone was counted once. The chain carries TRBV3-1 (or the pseudogene TRBV3-2) and TRBJ2-3; 7 positions agree with TRBD2. This CDR3 is 17 amino acids long. Germline assignment: CDR1 LGHDT and CDR2 YNNKEL (reference sequence). Losses at the gene ends were 0 bases for V and 7 bases for J; bases not matched to a gene: 13. The CDR3, as DNA: TGTGCCAGCAGCCAAGATCTTGGGGGGGTCAACGCAAATACGCAGTATTTT. This gives the protein CASSQDLGGVNANTQYF.

CDR3 protein: CASSSGVRTEAFF. DNA of the CDR3: TGTGCCAGCAGCTCAGGCGTACGGACTGAAGCTTTCTTT. The chain has TRBV11-3 and TRBJ1-1; D is unresolved. Germline CDR1 SGHNT, CDR2 YENEEA. There are 13 residues in the CDR3. V dropped 4 bases and J dropped 5 bases, with 11 bases sitting between them.

This rearrangement joins TRBV13 to TRBJ2-6; D may be TRBD2 (7 bases). Germline V gene lookup returns CDR1 PRHDT and CDR2 FYEKMQ (reference sequence). This CDR3 has 14 residues. V was cut by 8 bases and J by 3 bases, with 11 bases left in between. The CDR3 loop is CASGGGFGANVLTF. CDR3 in DNA: TGTGCCAGCGGCGGGGGCTTTGGGGCCAACGTCCTGACTTTC.

V and J are TRBV19 and TRBJ2-7, with D tentatively TRBD1 (6 bases). Germline CDR1 LNHDA, CDR2 SQIVND (reference sequence). The length of the CDR3 is 15 residues. The V gene lost 5 bases and the J gene lost 3 bases, with 17 bases spanning the gap. CDR3 DNA: TGTGCCAGTAGTGAGGCGACAGGCTCTCTCTACGAGCAGTACTTC. Translated, it gives CASSEATGSLYEQYF.

Written as DNA, the CDR3 is TGTGCCAGCAGCTTGGGCCCACGGAGCGGATACACTGAAGCTTTCTTT. The encoded protein is CASSLGPRSGYTEAFF. The rearrangement uses TRBV7-9 and TRBJ1-1; the D is unclear. Germline V lookup: CDR1 SEHNR, CDR2 FQNEAQ (reference sequence). This CDR3 is built from 16 residues. V was clipped by 3 bases and J by 3 bases, with 17 bases between them.

This clone has just a few counts. The gene calls are TRBV18 and TRBJ1-1; D possibly corresponds to TRBD1 (5 bases). V lost 2 bases and J lost 5, with 12 bases in between. Germline V gene lookup returns CDR1 KGHSH and CDR2 LQKENI. This CDR3 is 14 amino acids long. The CDR3, as DNA: TGTGCCAGCTCACCAAGCGGGGCTGGAACTGAAGCTTTCTTT. Its translation is CASSPSGAGTEAFF.

The chain has TRBV27 and TRBJ1-1; TRBD1 matches at 7 bases. V trimming: 2 bases; J trimming: 2 bases; junction bases outside the gene matches: 8. Germline lookup yields CDR1 MNHEY and CDR2 SMNVEV (reference sequence). The CDR3 runs to 16 residues. For the CDR3, the DNA is TGTGCCAGCAGTTTAAGAAGGACAGGACTAAACACTGAAGCTTTCTTT. It yields the protein CASSLRRTGLNTEAFF.

The CDR3 is CASSLRQGYTGELFF. The CDR3 bases are TGTGCCAGCAGCCTCAGACAGGGTTACACCGGGGAGCTGTTTTTT. The rearrangement uses TRBV11-2 and TRBJ2-2; 7 nucleotides match TRBD1. The trim removed 5 bases at V and 3 bases at J, leaving 6 bases unmatched. This CDR3 contains 15 residues. Germline V lookup: CDR1 SGHAT, CDR2 FQNNGV.

The chain combines TRBV3-1 (or the pseudogene TRBV3-2) with TRBJ1-2; D unclear. The CDR3 runs to 10 residues. In germline, CDR1 is LGHDT, CDR2 YNNKEL (reference sequence). V was trimmed by 8 bases and J by 8 bases, leaving 9 bases between them. In nucleotides, the CDR3 is TGTGCCAGCTCAGGCGGGGGCTACACCTTC. Translation: CASSGGGYTF.

This clone was observed a single time. The rearrangement joins TRBV4-1 to TRBJ2-3; 8 nucleotides agree with TRBD2. The CDR3 consists of 12 residues. From germline, CDR1 is MGHRA and CDR2 YSYEKL. V lost 4 bases to trimming and J lost 13 bases; unmatched junction nucleotides: 7. The CDR3 coding sequence is TGCGCCAGCAGCCGAGGCCGGGGGGGCAAGTATTTT. It codes for CASSRGRGGKYF.

The rearrangement links TRBV5-1 to TRBJ1-2, with a tentative D call TRBD1 (5 bases). CDR1 and CDR2 (germline): SGHRS, YFSETQ. Trimming left V 3 bases short and J 4 bases short, with 22 bases between. The CDR3 contains 17 residues. The CDR3 DNA follows: TGCGCCAGCAGCTATGGTGACGGGGGAGGAGTAAGCTATGGCTACACCTTC. Translated: CASSYGDGGGVSYGYTF.

The chain joins TRBV7-9 to TRBJ1-2, with unresolved D. With 3 bases removed from V and 2 bases from J, the gap between germline ends came to 7 bases. The CDR3 is made up of 13 amino acids. The germline gives CDR1 SEHNR, CDR2 FQNEAQ (reference sequence). This CDR3 reads CASSLSTNYGYTF. Here the CDR3 DNA reads TGTGCCAGCAGCTTGTCGACAAACTATGGCTACACCTTC. Using reference TRBV7-9 and TRBJ1-2 for the parts outside the CDR3, the full variable domain is DTGVSQNPRHKITKRGQNVTFRCDPISEHNRLYWYRQTLGQGPEFLTYFQNEAQLEKSRLLSDRFSAERPKGSFSTLEIQRTEQGDSAMYLCASSLSTNYGYTFGSGTRLTVV.

The chain couples TRBV4-2 to TRBJ2-3, with D perhaps matching TRBD2 (6 bases). Trimming pared 3 bases from V and 1 base from J, leaving 17 bases between. Germline V gives CDR1 LGHNA, CDR2 YNFKEQ. The CDR3 runs to 17 residues. The CDR3 DNA sequence: TGTGCCAGCAGCCAGGCCGTGACTAGTCCGGGCACAGATACGCAGTATTTT. Residues: CASSQAVTSPGTDTQYF.

The genes are TRBV6-5 and TRBJ2-5, with 10 bases lining up with TRBD2. The J segment lost 5 bases and the V segment lost 5 bases, leaving 8 bases of the junction unmatched. The CDR3 is 15 amino acids. The germline V gene encodes CDR1 MNHEY and CDR2 SVGAGI. In DNA, the CDR3 is TGTGCCAGCAGTCGCGATGTAGCGGGGGGTGAGACCCAGTACTTC. This translates into CASSRDVAGGETQYF.

The chain recombines TRBV23-1 with TRBJ2-1; a weak D match, TRBD1 (6 bases). TRBV23-1 is noted as an ORF with a role that remains uncertain. Trimming took off 0 bases at V and 5 bases at J, with 14 bases between the two ends. This CDR3 contains 16 residues. CDR3: CASSQSFGQWNNEQFF. DNA of the CDR3: TGCGCCAGCAGTCAATCCTTCGGACAGTGGAACAATGAGCAGTTCTTC.

The V gene is TRBV6-5, the J gene TRBJ2-7; no definite D call. The CDR3 has 13 residues. V was shortened by 0 bases and J by 6 bases, with 9 bases between the two germline ends. Germline V gene lookup returns CDR1 MNHEY and CDR2 SVGAGI. The CDR3 DNA follows: TGTGCCAGCAGTTACTCTTCAGACTCCGAGCAGTACTTC. The encoded protein is CASSYSSDSEQYF.

The rearrangement links TRBV24-1 to TRBJ2-2; D gene ambiguous. The CDR3 is 13 amino acids. V lost 5 bases and J lost 2, with 5 bases in between. Germline V gives CDR1 KGHDR, CDR2 SFDVKD. The CDR3 loop is CATSALNTGELFF. CDR3 sequence (DNA): TGTGCCACCAGTGCCCTCAACACCGGGGAGCTGTTTTTT.

The chain carries TRBV3-1 (or the pseudogene TRBV3-2) and TRBJ1-2; a weak D match, TRBD1 (6 bases). V gave up 4 bases and J gave up 4 bases, with 13 bases separating them. The length of the CDR3 is 14 residues. The germline V gene has CDR1 LGHDT and CDR2 YNNKEL (reference sequence). The DNA of the CDR3 is TGTGCCAGCAGCCCCCGACAGGATTTCTATGGCTACACCTTC. It yields the protein CASSPRQDFYGYTF.

The chain combines TRBV6-5 with TRBJ1-5; the D is unclear. The germline V and J ends were trimmed by 8 bases and 2 bases, with 16 bases remaining between them. CDR3 size: 15 residues. Looked up from germline, CDR1 is MNHEY and CDR2 is SVGAGI. The CDR3: CASGRGKRGNQPQHF. The DNA of the CDR3 is TGTGCCAGCGGAAGAGGTAAGCGGGGCAATCAGCCCCAGCATTTT.

V gene TRBV5-1 combines with J gene TRBJ2-7; tentative D call: TRBD2 (6 bases). V lost 0 bases and J lost 7, with 17 bases in between. The CDR3 sequence is 15 residues long. In germline, CDR1 is SGHRS, CDR2 YFSETQ. CDR3 residues: CASSLARGTGEEQYF. CDR3 nucleotides: TGCGCCAGCAGCTTGGCCCGGGGCACGGGAGAAGAGCAGTACTTC.

The V gene is TRBV27, the J gene TRBJ2-1, with 13 bases that match TRBD2. The CDR3 has 13 residues. Germline loops: CDR1 MNHEY, CDR2 SMNVEV (reference sequence). The trim removed 4 bases at V and 14 bases at J, leaving 5 bases unmatched. Here the CDR3 reads CASSSLAGGPKFF. CDR3 sequence (DNA): TGTGCCAGCAGTTCACTAGCGGGGGGGCCTAAGTTCTTC.

This clone was observed a handful of times. The V gene is TRBV6-5, the J gene TRBJ1-2; D is unclear. The CDR3 is 13 residues long. Trimming removed 5 bases at V and 2 bases at J, with 9 bases between. Germline V gives CDR1 MNHEY, CDR2 SVGAGI. The CDR3 loop reads CASSKTGNYGYTF. DNA for the CDR3: TGTGCCAGCAGTAAGACGGGGAACTATGGCTACACCTTC.

This clone was observed a single time. This rearrangement joins TRBV9 to TRBJ2-3, with 10 positions matching TRBD2. The CDR3 covers 17 residues. The V gene end was trimmed by 3 bases and the J gene end by 4 bases; junction bases not matched to a gene: 11. Germline CDR1 SGDLS, CDR2 YYNGEE. CDR3 in DNA: TGTGCCAGCAGCGAAGGAGGGAAGCGGGGGGGCCCAGATACGCAGTATTTT. The encoded protein is CASSEGGKRGGPDTQYF.

This chain connects TRBV30 to TRBJ1-3; maybe TRBD1 (5 bases). The CDR3 totals 14 residues. Germline V gives CDR1 GTSNPN, CDR2 SVGIG (reference sequence). V lost 2 bases to trimming and J lost 0 bases, with 8 bases between them. CDR3 region: CAWSHRSSGNTIYF. CDR3 coding DNA: TGTGCCTGGAGTCACAGGAGCTCTGGAAACACCATATATTTT.